This TCR beta chain was sequenced during a study of blood T cell repertoires in COVID-19. Turning to the study itself: The samples span acute and convalescent COVID-19 from the United States, Italy and Spain. T cells, B-cell-depleted T cells, or PBMCs provided the cDNA or gDNA that served as material.

In this sample, this clone turned up a few times. Libraries were prepared by immunoSEQ multiplex PCR; TCRdb keeps only in-frame clonotypes and omits some of them. The data show more than 70,000 clones, 75% to 90% seen once. The CDR3 has 15 amino acids. Germline CDR1 and CDR2: LGHDT and YNNKEL (reference sequence). With 2 bases removed from V and 0 bases from J, the gap between germline ends came to 11 bases. The sequence was collected from a man aged 45-65 years with active COVID-19. The rearrangement uses TRBV3-1 (or the pseudogene TRBV3-2) and TRBJ2-7; TRBD1 might be the D (5 bases). The sample was peripheral blood. CDR3 coding DNA: TGTGCCAGCAGCCAAAGAACAGGAGCCTCCTACGAGCAGTACTTC. Translating gives CASSQRTGASYEQYF.